This TCR beta chain is drawn from a study of control samples from healthy donors and cancer patients. The data were produced by immunoSEQ multiplex PCR, yet TCRdb's version contains in-frame clones alone and is incomplete. The sample includes about 230,000 clones, almost 85% of them seen just once. The CDR3 sequence is 18 residues long. Germline CDR1 and CDR2: KGHSH and LQKENI. V was cut by 2 bases and J by 1 base, with 19 bases left in between. The sequence derives from a woman in her sixties with lung cancer. Sequenced: PBMCs. The genes are TRBV18 and TRBJ2-3; perhaps TRBD2 as D (6 bases). CDR3 sequence reads: CASSPSLLPGRGTDTQYF. CDR3 DNA sequence: TGTGCCAGCTCACCAAGTCTTCTGCCCGGGAGAGGCACAGATACGCAGTATTTT.